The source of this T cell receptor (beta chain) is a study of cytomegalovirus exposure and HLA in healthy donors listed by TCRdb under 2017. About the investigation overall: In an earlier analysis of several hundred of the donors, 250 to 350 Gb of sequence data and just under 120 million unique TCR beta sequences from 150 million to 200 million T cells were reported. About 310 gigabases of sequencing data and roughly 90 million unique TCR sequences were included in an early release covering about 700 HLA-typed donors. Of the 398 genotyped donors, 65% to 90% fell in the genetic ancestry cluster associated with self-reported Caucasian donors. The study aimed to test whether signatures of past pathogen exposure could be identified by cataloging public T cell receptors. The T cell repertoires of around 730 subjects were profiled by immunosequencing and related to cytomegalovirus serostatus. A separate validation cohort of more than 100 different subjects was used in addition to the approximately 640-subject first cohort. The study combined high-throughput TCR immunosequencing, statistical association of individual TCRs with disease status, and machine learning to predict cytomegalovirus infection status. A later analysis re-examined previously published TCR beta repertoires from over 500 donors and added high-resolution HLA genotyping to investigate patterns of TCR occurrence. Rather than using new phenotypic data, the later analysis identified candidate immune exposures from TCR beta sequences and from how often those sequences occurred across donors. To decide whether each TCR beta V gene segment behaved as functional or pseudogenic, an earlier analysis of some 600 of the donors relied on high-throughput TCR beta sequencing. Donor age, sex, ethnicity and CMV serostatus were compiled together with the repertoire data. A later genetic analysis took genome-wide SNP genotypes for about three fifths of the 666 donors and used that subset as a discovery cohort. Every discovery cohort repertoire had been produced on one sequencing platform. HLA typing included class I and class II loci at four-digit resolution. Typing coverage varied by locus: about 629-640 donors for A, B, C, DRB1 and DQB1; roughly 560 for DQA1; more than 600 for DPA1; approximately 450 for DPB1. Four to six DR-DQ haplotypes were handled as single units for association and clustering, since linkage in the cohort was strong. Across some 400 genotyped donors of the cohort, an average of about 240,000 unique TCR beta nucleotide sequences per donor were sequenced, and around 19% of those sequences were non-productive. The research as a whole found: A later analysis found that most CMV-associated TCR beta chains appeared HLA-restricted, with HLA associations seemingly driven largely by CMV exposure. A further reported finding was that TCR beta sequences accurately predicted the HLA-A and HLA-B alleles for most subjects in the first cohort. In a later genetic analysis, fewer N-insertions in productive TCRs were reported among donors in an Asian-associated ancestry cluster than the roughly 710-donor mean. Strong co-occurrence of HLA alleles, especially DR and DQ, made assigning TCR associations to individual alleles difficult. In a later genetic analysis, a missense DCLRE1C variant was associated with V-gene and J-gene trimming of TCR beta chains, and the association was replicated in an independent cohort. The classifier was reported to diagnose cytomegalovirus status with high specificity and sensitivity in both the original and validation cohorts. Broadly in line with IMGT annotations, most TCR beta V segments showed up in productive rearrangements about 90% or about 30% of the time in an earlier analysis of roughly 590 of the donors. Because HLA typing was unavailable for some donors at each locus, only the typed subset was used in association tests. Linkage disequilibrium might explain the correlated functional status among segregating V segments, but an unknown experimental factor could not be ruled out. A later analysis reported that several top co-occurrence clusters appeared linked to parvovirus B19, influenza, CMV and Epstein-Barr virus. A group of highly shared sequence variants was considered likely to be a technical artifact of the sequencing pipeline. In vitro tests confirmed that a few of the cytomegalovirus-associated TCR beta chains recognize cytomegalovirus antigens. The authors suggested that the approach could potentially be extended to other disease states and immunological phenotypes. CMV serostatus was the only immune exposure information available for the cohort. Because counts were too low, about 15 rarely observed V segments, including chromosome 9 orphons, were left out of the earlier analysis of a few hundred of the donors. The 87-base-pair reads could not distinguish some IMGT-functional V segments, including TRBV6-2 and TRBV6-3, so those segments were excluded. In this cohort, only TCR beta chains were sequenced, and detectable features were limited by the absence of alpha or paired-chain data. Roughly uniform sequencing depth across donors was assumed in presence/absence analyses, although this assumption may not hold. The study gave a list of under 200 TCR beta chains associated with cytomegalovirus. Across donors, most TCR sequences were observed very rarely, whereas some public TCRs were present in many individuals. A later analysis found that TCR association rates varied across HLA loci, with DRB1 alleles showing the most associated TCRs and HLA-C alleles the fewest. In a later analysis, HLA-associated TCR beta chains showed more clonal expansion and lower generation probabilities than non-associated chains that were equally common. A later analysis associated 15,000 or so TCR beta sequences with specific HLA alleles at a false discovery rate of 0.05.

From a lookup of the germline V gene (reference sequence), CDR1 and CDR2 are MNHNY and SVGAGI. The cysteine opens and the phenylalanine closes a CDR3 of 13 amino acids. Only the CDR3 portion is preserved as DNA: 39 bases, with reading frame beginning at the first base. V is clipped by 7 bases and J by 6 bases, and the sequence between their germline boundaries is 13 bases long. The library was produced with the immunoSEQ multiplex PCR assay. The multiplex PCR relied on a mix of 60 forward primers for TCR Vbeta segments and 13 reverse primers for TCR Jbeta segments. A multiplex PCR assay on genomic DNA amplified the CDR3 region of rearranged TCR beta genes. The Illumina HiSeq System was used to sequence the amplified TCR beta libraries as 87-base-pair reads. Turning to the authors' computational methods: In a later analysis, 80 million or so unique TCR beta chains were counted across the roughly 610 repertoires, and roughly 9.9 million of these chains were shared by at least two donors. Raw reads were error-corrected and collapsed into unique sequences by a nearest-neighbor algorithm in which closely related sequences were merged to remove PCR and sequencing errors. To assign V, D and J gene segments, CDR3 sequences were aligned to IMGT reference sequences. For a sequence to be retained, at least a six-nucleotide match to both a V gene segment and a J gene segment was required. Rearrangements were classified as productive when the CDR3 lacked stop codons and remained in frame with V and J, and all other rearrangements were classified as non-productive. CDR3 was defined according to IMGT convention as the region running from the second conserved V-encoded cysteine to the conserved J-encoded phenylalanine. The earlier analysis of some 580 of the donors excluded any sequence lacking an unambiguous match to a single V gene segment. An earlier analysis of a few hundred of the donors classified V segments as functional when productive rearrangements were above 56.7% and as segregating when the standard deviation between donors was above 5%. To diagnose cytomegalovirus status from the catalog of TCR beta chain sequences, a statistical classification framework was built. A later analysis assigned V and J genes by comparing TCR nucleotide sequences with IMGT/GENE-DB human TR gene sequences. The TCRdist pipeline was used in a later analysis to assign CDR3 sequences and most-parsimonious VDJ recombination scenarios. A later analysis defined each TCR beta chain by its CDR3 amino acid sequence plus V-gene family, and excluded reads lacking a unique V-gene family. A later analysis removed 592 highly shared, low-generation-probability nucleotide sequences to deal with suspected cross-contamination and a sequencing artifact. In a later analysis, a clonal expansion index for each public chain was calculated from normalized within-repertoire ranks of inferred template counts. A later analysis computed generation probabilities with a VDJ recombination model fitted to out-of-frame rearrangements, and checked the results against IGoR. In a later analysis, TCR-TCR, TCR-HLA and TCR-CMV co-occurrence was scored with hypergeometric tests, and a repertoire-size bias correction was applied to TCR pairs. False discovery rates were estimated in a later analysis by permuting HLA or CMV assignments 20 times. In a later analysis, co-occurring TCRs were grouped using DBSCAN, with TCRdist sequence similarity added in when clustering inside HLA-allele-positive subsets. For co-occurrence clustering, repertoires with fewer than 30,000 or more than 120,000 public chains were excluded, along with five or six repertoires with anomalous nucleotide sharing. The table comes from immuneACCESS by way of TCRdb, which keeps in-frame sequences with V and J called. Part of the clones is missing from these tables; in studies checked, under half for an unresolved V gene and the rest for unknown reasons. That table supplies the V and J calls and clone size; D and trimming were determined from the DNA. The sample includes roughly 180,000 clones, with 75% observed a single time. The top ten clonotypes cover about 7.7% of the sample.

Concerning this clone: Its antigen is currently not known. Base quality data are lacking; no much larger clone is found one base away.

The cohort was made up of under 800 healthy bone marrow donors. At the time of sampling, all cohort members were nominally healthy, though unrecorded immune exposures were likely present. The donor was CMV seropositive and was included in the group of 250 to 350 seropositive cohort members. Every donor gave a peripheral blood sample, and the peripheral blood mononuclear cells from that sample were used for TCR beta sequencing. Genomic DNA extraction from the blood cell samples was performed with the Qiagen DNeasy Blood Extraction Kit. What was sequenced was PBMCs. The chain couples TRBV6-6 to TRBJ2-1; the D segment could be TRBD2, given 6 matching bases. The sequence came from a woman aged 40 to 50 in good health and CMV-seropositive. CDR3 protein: CASTMDYSNEQFF. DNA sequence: TGTGCCAGCACCATGGACTACAGCAATGAGCAGTTCTTC.